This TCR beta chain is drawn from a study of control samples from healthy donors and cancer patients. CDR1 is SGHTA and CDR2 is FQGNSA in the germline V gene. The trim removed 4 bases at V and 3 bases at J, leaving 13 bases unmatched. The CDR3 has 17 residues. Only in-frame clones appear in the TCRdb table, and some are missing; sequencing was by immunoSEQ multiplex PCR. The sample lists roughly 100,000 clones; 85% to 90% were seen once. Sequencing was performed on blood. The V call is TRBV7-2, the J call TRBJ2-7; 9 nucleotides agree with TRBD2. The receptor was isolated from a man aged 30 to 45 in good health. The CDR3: CASSSAPLAGDGYEQYF. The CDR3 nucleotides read TGTGCCAGCAGCTCGGCTCCCTTAGCGGGAGATGGCTACGAGCAGTACTTC.